This T cell receptor (beta chain) stems from a study of molecular identifiers for immune sequencing clone quantification. Study overall: The replicates split RNA from around 18,000 or 91,000 naive CD8 cells five ways and sequenced four.

The CDR3 spans 16 residues. Trimming at V came to 3 bases and at J to 4 bases, leaving 10 bases not matched to a gene. The V gene's germline CDR1 is SGDLS and CDR2 YYNGEE. Points on this clonotype: Its specificity is unknown.

TCRdb re-derived calls from the PCR reads in MiXCR, one entry per CDR3 protein. The sample holds over 600,000 distinct CDR3 sequences, roughly 21% seen once. General study points: Same-barcode identical TCR molecules could make highly expanded clones look smaller than they are.

The sequence came from a human donor in good health. Some libraries in this study had Jurkat cell RNA spiked in. The sample taken for sequencing was naive CD8+ T cells from blood, with Jurkat cell RNA spiked in. Subset here: FACS-sorted CD8+CD4-CCR7+CD45RA+ naive T cells. V gene TRBV9 combines with J gene TRBJ2-3; 8 bases are a match to TRBD2. The CDR3 region has the DNA TGTGCCAGCAGCGGATCCCGGGGGGGCTGGGCAGATACGCAGTATTTT. Its protein is CASSGSRGGWADTQYF.